This T cell receptor (beta chain) was captured in a study of blood T cell repertoires in COVID-19. Overall study context: Acute and convalescent COVID-19 samples came from the United States, Italy and Spain.

In its sample, this clone was seen once. Clones were sequenced by immunoSEQ multiplex PCR, and TCRdb holds only the in-frame ones, with some missing. The table records 300,000 to 400,000 clones, over 80% of them present only once. Germline CDR1 is SNHLY and CDR2 is FYNNEI. Trimming took 5 bases from V and 1 from J; bases not matched to a gene: 9. This CDR3 comprises 17 residues. This receptor was identified in a man aged 25-45 years with COVID-19, enrolled during active disease. The sample consisted of peripheral blood. The chain recombines TRBV2 with TRBJ2-5; 11 bases map to TRBD2. The CDR3 sequence is CASSYSYSGRAQETQYF. CDR3 sequence (DNA): TGTGCCAGCAGTTATTCTTATAGCGGGAGGGCCCAAGAGACCCAGTACTTC.